This T cell receptor beta chain was sequenced for a study of blood T cell repertoires in COVID-19. Germline V gene lookup returns CDR1 SGHKS and CDR2 YYEKEE (reference sequence). Trimming took off 0 bases at V and 2 bases at J, with 14 bases between the two ends. The CDR3 extends over 17 amino acids. The assay was immunoSEQ multiplex PCR, and TCRdb's table has in-frame clones only and misses some. The data hold some 200,000 clones, with roughly 90% observed a single time. V and J are TRBV5-5 and TRBJ1-4; unclear D gene. This receptor was taken from a man aged 50-60 years with COVID-19, enrolled during active disease. The material sequenced was peripheral blood. CDR3 bases: TGTGCCAGCAGCTTGGGTCTCGATGGGCTTACTAATGAAAAACTGTTTTTT. Translation: CASSLGLDGLTNEKLFF.